This T cell receptor beta chain was recorded in a study of T cell changes during pregnancy in multiple sclerosis. V dropped 3 bases and J dropped 3 bases, with 14 bases sitting between them. Germline CDR1 is MGHRA and CDR2 is YSYEKL. The CDR3 has 15 residues. The data were produced by immunoSEQ multiplex PCR, yet TCRdb's version contains in-frame clones alone and is incomplete. Seen here are some 24,000 clones, 90% observed once, and the top ten hold under 9.5%. This TCR was recovered from a female donor in good health, enrolled as a control in a pregnancy study. The genes are TRBV4-1 and TRBJ1-2; maybe TRBD1 (6 bases). The sample was CD8+ T cells from peripheral blood mononuclear cells, taken in the third trimester of pregnancy. The CDR3 is CASSHPLQGHYGYTF. CDR3 in DNA: TGCGCCAGCAGCCATCCCCTGCAGGGGCACTATGGCTACACCTTC.